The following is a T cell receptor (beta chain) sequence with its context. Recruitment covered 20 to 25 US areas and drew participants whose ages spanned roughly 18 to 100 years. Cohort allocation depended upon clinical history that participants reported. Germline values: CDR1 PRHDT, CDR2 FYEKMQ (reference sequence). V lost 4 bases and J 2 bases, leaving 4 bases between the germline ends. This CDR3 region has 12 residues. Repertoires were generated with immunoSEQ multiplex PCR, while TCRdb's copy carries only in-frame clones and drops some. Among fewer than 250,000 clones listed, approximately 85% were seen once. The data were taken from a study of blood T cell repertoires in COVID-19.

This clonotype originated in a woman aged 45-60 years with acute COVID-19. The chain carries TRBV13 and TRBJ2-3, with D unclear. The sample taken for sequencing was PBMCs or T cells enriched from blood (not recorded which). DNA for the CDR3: TGTGCCAGCAGCTCAAACACAGATACGCAGTATTTT. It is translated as CASSSNTDTQYF.